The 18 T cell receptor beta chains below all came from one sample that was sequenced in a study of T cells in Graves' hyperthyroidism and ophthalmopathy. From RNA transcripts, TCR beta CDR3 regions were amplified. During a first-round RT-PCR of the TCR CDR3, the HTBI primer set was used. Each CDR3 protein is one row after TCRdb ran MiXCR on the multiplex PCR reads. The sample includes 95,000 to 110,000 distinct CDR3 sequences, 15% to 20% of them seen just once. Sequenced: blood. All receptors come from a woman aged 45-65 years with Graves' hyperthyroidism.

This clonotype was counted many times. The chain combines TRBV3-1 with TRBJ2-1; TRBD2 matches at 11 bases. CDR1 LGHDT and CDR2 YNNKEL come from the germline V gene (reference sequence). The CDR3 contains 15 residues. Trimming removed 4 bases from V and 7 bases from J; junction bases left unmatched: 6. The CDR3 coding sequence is TGTGCCAGCAGCCGGGGACTAGCGGCGACGAATGAGCAGTTCTTC. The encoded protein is CASSRGLAATNEQFF.

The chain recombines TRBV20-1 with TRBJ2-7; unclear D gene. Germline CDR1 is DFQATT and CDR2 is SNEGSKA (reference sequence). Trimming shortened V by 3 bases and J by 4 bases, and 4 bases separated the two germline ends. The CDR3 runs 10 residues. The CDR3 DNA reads TGCAGTGCTAGGGGTTACGAGCAGTACTTC. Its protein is CSARGYEQYF.

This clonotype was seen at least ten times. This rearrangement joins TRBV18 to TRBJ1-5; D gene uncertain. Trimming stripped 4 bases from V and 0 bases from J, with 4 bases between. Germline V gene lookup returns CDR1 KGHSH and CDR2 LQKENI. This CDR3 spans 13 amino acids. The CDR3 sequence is CASSLHSNQPQHF. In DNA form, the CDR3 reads TGTGCCAGCTCACTTCATAGCAATCAGCCCCAGCATTTT.

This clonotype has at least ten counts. CDR3: CASTRQGRNTEAFF. The CDR3 coding sequence is TGTGCCAGTACCCGACAGGGGAGGAACACTGAAGCTTTCTTT. This chain uses TRBV19 with TRBJ1-1; 8 bases line up with TRBD1. CDR3 size: 14 residues. J was trimmed by 1 base and V by 7 bases; bases with no gene match: 5. Germline CDR1 reads LNHDA; CDR2 reads SQIVND (reference sequence).

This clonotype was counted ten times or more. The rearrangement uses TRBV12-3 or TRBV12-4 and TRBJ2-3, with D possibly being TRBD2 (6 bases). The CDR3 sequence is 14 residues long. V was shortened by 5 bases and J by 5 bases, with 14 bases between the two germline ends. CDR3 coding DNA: TGTGCCAGCAGTGTTCAGGGAGGTATAGATACGCAGTATTTT. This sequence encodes CASSVQGGIDTQYF.

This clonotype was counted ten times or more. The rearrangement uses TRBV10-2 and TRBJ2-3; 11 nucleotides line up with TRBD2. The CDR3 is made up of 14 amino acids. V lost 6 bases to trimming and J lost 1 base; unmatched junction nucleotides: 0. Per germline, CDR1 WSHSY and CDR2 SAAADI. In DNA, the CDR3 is TGCGCCAGCAGACTAGCGGGAGGCACAGATACGCAGTATTTT. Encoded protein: CASRLAGGTDTQYF.

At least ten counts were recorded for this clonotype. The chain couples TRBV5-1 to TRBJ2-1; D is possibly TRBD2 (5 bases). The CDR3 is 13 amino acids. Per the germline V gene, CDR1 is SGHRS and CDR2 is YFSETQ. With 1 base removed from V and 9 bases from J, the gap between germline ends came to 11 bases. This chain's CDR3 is CASSLPGSGEQFF. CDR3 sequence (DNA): TGCGCCAGCAGCTTGCCGGGGTCAGGTGAGCAGTTCTTC.

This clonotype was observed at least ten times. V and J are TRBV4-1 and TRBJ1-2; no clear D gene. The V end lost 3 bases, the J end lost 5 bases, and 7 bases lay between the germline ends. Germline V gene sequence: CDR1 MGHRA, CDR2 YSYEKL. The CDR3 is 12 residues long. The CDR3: CASSHGSYGYTF. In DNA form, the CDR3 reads TGCGCCAGCAGCCATGGATCGTATGGCTACACCTTC.

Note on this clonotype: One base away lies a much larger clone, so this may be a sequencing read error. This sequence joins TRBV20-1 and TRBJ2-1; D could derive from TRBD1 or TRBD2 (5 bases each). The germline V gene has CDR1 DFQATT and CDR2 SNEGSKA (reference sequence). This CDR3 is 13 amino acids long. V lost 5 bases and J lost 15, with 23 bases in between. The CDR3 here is CSALRGQEFSLFF. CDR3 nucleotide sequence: TGCAGTGCTCTGAGGGGCCAGGAATTCAGTCTGTTCTTC.

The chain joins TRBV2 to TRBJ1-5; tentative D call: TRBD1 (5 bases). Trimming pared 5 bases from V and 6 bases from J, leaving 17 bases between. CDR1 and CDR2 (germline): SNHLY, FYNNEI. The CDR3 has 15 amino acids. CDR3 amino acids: CASSFGGGRGQPQHF. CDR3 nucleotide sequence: TGTGCCAGCAGTTTTGGCGGGGGAAGGGGTCAGCCCCAGCATTTT.

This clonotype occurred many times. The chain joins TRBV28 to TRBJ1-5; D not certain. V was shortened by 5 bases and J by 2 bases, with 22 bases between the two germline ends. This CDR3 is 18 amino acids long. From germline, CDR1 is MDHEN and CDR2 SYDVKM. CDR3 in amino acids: CASSTRGREKRGNQPQHF. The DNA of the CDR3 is TGTGCCAGCAGTACCCGCGGACGGGAGAAGAGGGGCAATCAGCCCCAGCATTTT.

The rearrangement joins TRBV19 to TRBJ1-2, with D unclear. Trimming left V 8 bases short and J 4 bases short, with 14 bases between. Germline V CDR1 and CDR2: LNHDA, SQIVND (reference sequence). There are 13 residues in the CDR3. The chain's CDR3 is CASRRMASYGYTF. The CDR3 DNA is TGTGCCAGTCGGAGAATGGCAAGCTATGGCTACACCTTC.

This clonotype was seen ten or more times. This chain's CDR3 is CASNNNPPAGELFF. The CDR3 coding sequence is TGTGCCAGTAATAACAATCCCCCCGCCGGGGAGCTGTTTTTT. The chain has TRBV19 and TRBJ2-2, with unresolved D. V gave up 7 bases and J gave up 6 bases, with 15 bases separating them. The germline V gene has CDR1 LNHDA and CDR2 SQIVND (reference sequence). The CDR3 is made up of 14 amino acids.

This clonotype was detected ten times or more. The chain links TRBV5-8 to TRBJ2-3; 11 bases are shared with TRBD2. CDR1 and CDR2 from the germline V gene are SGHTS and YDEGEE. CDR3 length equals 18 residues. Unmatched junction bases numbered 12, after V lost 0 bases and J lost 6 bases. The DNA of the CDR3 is TGTGCCAGCAGCTTGGATTTGAGTGCTAGCGGGAGGACGGATACGCAGTATTTT. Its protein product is CASSLDLSASGRTDTQYF.

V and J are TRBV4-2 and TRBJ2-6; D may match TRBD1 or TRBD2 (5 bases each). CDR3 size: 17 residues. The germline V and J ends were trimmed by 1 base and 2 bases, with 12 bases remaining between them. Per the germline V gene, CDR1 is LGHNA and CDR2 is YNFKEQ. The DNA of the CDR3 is TGTGCCAGCAGCCAAGCGGGGCGTCAGGCTGGGGCCAACGTCCTGACTTTC. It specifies CASSQAGRQAGANVLTF.

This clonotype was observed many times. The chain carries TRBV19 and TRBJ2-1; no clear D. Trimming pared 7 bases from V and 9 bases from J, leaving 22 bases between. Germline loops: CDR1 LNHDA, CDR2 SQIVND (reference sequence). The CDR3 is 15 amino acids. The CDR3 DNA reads TGTGCCAGTACCCCTTCCCTTTTGTTAGCTAGTGAGCAGTTCTTC. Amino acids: CASTPSLLLASEQFF.

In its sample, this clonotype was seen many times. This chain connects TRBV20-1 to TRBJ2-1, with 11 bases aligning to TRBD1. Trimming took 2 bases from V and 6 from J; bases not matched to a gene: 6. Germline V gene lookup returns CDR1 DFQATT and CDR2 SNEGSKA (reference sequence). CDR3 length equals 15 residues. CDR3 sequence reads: CSARSDRGQGNEQFF. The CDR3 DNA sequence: TGCAGTGCTAGATCGGACAGGGGGCAAGGCAATGAGCAGTTCTTC.

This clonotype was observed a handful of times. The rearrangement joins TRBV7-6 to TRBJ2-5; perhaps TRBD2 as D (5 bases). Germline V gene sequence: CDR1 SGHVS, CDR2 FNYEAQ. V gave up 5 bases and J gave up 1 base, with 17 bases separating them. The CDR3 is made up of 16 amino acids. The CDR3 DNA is TGTGCCAGCAGCCACAACCGGGAACTACCCCAAGAGACCCAGTACTTC. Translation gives CASSHNRELPQETQYF.